The clone carrying this TCR beta chain was seen at least ten times. Its antigen is undetermined. TCRdb analysed the RT-PCR reads with MiXCR anew, one entry per CDR3 protein. Among fewer than 600,000 distinct CDR3 sequences listed, under 8.5% were seen once. This sample stems from a study of response to subunit inactivated influenza vaccine. Study results and caveats: Authors suggested seasonal influenza vaccinations each recruit few new T cells.

Trimming took 0 bases from V and 9 from J; bases not matched to a gene: 6. The CDR3 has 15 residues. CDR1 is ENHRY and CDR2 is SYGVKD in the germline V gene. This receptor was identified in a man aged 45 to 70 who received an inactivated influenza vaccine. Source: PBMCs from blood, taken approximately 25 months after vaccination. This chain uses TRBV10-3 with TRBJ2-1; TRBD2 matches 9 bases. CDR3 nucleotide sequence: TGTGCCATCAGTGAGTCGGTGGGAGCGGGGGGTGAGCAGTTCTTC. As protein: CAISESVGAGGEQFF.